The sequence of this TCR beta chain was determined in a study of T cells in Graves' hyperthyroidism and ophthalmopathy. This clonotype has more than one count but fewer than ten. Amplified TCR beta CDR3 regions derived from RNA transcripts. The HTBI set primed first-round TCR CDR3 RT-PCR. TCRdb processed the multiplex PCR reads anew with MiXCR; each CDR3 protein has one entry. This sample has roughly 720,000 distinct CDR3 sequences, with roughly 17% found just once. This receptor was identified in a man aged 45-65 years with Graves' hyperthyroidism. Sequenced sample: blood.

The CDR3, as DNA: TGCAGTGCTAGAACAACCGAGTGGGGAAGAGAAAAACTGTTTTTT. Translating gives CSARTTEWGREKLFF. This rearrangement joins TRBV20-1 to TRBJ1-4; D not certain. The CDR3 runs to 15 residues. The V and J ends lost 2 bases and 8 bases respectively, with 18 bases between them. Germline assignment: CDR1 DFQATT and CDR2 SNEGSKA (reference sequence).